These T cell receptor beta chains were read from a single sample in a study of blood T cells in healthy people across ages. One entry per CDR3 protein results from TCRdb running MiXCR on the 5' RACE reads. The sample holds about 1.6 million distinct CDR3 sequences; around 35% are singletons and the top ten take 10% to 12%. Sequencing was performed on blood. These receptors originate from a young woman in good health. Each CDR3 is given with its conserved first and last residue. The order of the fields is J gene, clone size, D gene, V gene, CDR3 DNA, CDR3 protein. A D gene is named only where the DNA matches it firmly. A clone size is listed for some rows: how often the clone was seen (once, few, many), or a class if it is expanded.

TRBJ1-2 many NA TRBV4-1 TGCGCCAGCAGCCAAGCAACGGCGGGGGCGTTCTATGGCTACACCTTC CASSQATAGAFYGYTF
TRBJ2-3 few TRBD2 TRBV11-2 TGTGCCAGCAGCTTACTAGCGGGACTTAGCACAGATACGCAGTATTTT CASSLLAGLSTDTQYF
TRBJ2-2 NA NA TRBV10-2 TGCGCCAGCACTTCTGATTACACCGGGGAGCTGTTTTTT CASTSDYTGELFF
TRBJ2-3 NA TRBD2 TRBV13 TGTGCCAGCAGCTTACTACTAGCGGGCTTTGGGAACCCCACAGATACGCAGTATTTT CASSLLLAGFGNPTDTQYF
TRBJ2-7 NA NA TRBV28 TGTGCCAGCATGTCATGGGGTAGGACAGCGGCCCACGAGCAGTACTTC CASMSWGRTAAHEQYF
TRBJ1-1 many NA TRBV7-2 TGTGCCAGCAGCCTACAGGGTCAGGGCACTGAAGCTTTCTTT CASSLQGQGTEAFF
TRBJ1-2 NA NA TRBV28 TGTGCCAGCAGTTTATACCGTCCGGGGTACGGCTACACCTTC CASSLYRPGYGYTF
TRBJ1-1 few TRBD1 TRBV10-3 TGTGCCATCAGTGGAGGGACAGGGATGAACACTGAAGCTTTCTTT CAISGGTGMNTEAFF
TRBJ2-1 NA TRBD2 TRBV12-3/TRBV12-4 TGTGCCAGCAGGGAGGGAGGCGGGGGGTATGTCAATGAGCAGTTCTTC CASREGGGGYVNEQFF
TRBJ2-5 few NA TRBV6-1 TGTGCCAGCAGCGGTGGGGGTATTGGGACCCAGTACTTC CASSGGGIGTQYF
TRBJ1-1 once NA TRBV12-3/TRBV12-4 TGTGCCAGCAGTTTAGCGCCGAGGGGGGGCCTTGAAGCTTTCTTT CASSLAPRGGLEAFF
TRBJ2-1 NA TRBD2 TRBV20-1 TGCAGTGCTCAGGATGCTTTCCCGGGACTAGAAAATGAGCAGTTCTTC CSAQDAFPGLENEQFF
TRBJ1-2 NA NA TRBV12-3/TRBV12-4 TGTGCCAGCAGTGGGCTGGCAGATGGCTACACCTTC CASSGLADGYTF
TRBJ2-3 once NA TRBV20-1 TGCAATGCTGGGACGGGTAGAGAGGGAGATACGCAGTATTTT CNAGTGREGDTQYF
TRBJ2-5 NA TRBD1 TRBV20-1 TGCAGTGCTAAGCGGACAGGGCGCGGGGAGCAGTACTTC CSAKRTGRGEQYF
TRBJ1-6 NA NA TRBV30 TGTGCTTTTGATCCGGGATATAATTCACCCCTCCACTTT CAFDPGYNSPLHF
TRBJ2-7 NA NA TRBV7-2 TGTGCCAGCAGCTTAAAGCTGGGCGAGCGGTACTTC CASSLKLGERYF
TRBJ1-2 NA TRBD1 TRBV27 TGTGCCAGCAGTTTTATAGGGGACAGAAACTATGGCTACACCTTC CASSFIGDRNYGYTF
TRBJ2-3 once TRBD2 TRBV28 TGTGCCAGCAGCCAAGATAAGCTAGCGGGGGCGTCAACAGATACGCAGTATTTT CASSQDKLAGASTDTQYF
TRBJ2-7 NA TRBD2 TRBV7-6 TGTGCCAGCAGCTTAGAGGCTAGCGGGAGCCCTCAGGAGCAGTACTTC CASSLEASGSPQEQYF
TRBJ2-3 many NA TRBV7-9 TGTGCCAGCAGCTTATTTGATACGCAGTATTTT CASSLFDTQYF
TRBJ1-4 NA TRBD1 TRBV20-1 TGCAGTGCAGCTAGGGGGCCTGAAAAACTGTTTTTT CSAARGPEKLFF
TRBJ2-1 once TRBD2 TRBV9 TGTGCCAGCGGCGTAGTGACTAGCGGGGTTGATGAGCAGTTCTTC CASGVVTSGVDEQFF
TRBJ1-4 NA TRBD1 TRBV7-6 TGTGCCAGCAGCCTCACAGGGGGAGCGACTAATGAAAAACTGTTTTTT CASSLTGGATNEKLFF
TRBJ2-1 NA TRBD2 TRBV20-1 TGCAGTGCTAGATCGCCCCATCCGGGACTAGCGGGAAATGAGCAGTTCTTC CSARSPHPGLAGNEQFF
TRBJ2-7 NA NA TRBV20-1 TGCAGTGCTGTCATGGCGTACGAGCAGTACTTC CSAVMAYEQYF
TRBJ1-1 NA NA TRBV11-2 TGTGCCAGCAGCTTTGCCCTAAGCACTGAAGCTTTCTTT CASSFALSTEAFF
TRBJ2-7 NA NA TRBV30 TGTGCCTGGAGTGGAGGGGCACTCTCCTACGAGCAGTACTTC CAWSGGALSYEQYF
TRBJ1-6 NA NA TRBV28 TGTGCCAGCAGTTTATTTACGGTTAATTCACCCCTCCACTTT CASSLFTVNSPLHF